The TCR beta chain described here comes from a study of OX40 agonist ivuxolimab in advanced cancers. Study-wide background: Patients received ivuxolimab, an agonistic anti-OX40 (CD134) antibody. With a range of roughly 23 to 79, age averaged approximately 54 years, and 70% to 85% were male. Three patients, one with hepatocellular carcinoma and two with cutaneous melanoma, responded partially. The study's findings and limits: Antigen targets of the expanded peripheral T cells went undetermined.

Generated by immunoSEQ multiplex PCR, the TCRdb table keeps only in-frame clones and is missing some. Of around 17,000 clones in the sample, 80% to 95% are singletons; the top ten hold over 7%. In regard to this clone: Its antigen remains unidentified.

In germline, CDR1 is SGHKS, CDR2 YYEKEE (reference sequence). The ends were cut back, 4 bases at V and 4 bases at J, with 17 bases in the middle. This CDR3 comprises 15 residues. This sequence originates from an adult with an advanced solid tumor such as melanoma, head and neck, liver or kidney cancer. The V and J genes are TRBV5-5 and TRBJ1-2; TRBD1 is a possible D gene (5 bases). The source was CD4+ or CD8+ T cells sorted from blood, collected in a trial of the OX40 agonist ivuxolimab. The DNA of the CDR3 is TGTGCCAGCAGCGCCTACAGTGCCGGGGCCTATGGCTACACCTTC. It encodes CASSAYSAGAYGYTF.